This TCR beta chain was identified in a study of blood T cell repertoires in COVID-19 (dated by TCRdb to about 2020). Regarding the complete study: Collaborator samples came from the United States, Italy and Spain and covered acute and convalescent phases of COVID-19. The prospective study material was composed of cDNA or gDNA derived from T cells, B-cell-depleted T cells, or PBMCs. Subjects who had been exposed to COVID-19, were actively infected with it, or had recovered from it provided the deeply sampled blood TCRbeta repertoires that made up the dataset. A freely available public database, intended as a resource for researchers studying the immune response to SARS-CoV-2, is where the repertoires were released. Samples were obtained from the ongoing ImmuneRACE study (first 160 participants) and from over 1,000 subjects provided by 6 global collaborators. The sample metadata nearly always contained a de-identified subject ID, COVID-19 status, age in years and sex. Where HLA class I and class II types were available, the types were taken from metadata supplied by the sample provider, not from assay-based typing.

TCRbeta CDR3 regions were amplified from genomic DNA by means of the immunoSEQ Assay, a bias-controlled multiplex PCR. Turning to the authors' computational methods: Nucleated cell counts per sample were estimated from amplification of reference gene primers within the assay. To quantify the absolute abundance of each unique TCRbeta CDR3 rearrangement, sequence reads were collapsed and filtered. For each sample, productive Simpson clonality was calculated by taking the square root of Simpson's diversity index across productive rearrangements. TCRdb obtained this table from immuneACCESS and retained in-frame rearrangements with V and J assigned. These tables miss some clones; where compared with another copy, unresolved V genes account for less than half of the shortfall, and the remainder is unexplained. That table furnishes V, J and clone size, whereas the DNA furnished D and trimming. The sample table contains about 160,000 clones; only one count was recorded for approximately 90% of them. Roughly 3.9% of the sample lies in the top ten.

Participants in the prospective study were aged roughly 18 to 100 years, lived in under 30 United States geographic areas, and enrolled through a virtual design. Cohort assignment in the prospective study relied on participant-reported clinical history from a screening survey and a study questionnaire. Exposed participants had been in contact with someone with a PCR-confirmed or clinician-diagnosed COVID-19 case within 2 weeks of study entry. In the prospective study, whole blood, serum and a nasopharyngeal or oropharyngeal swab were collected from each participant by mobile phlebotomists. Additional blood draws and questionnaires over an approximately 2-month period could optionally be provided by prospective study participants. Blood samples from the prospective study were shipped frozen or at room temperature prior to DNA extraction. Here is what the overall study found, with its caveats: The quantity of clinical and demographic metadata differed by source and by participant and was supplied without curation.

This clone was seen a single time. The antigen this receptor binds is unknown. No base quality information exists; no much larger clone differs at one position. Spanning cysteine to phenylalanine, the CDR3 consists of 13 amino acids. Left in the record is the CDR3 DNA by itself, 39 bases read in frame from the first base. Reading the germline V gene (reference sequence) gives CDR1 DFQATT and CDR2 SNEGSKA. V is clipped by 3 bases and J by 3 bases, and the sequence between their germline boundaries is 11 bases long. The chain was built from TRBV20-1 and TRBJ1-1, and TRBD1 may be the D gene, going by 6 matching bases. The sample was PBMCs or T cells enriched from blood (not recorded which). This TCR was sampled from a woman between 40 and 55 years old who had been exposed to COVID-19. The CDR3 corresponds to CSASLQGDTEAFF. Read as DNA, the sequence is TGCAGTGCTAGTCTACAGGGAGACACTGAAGCTTTCTTT.